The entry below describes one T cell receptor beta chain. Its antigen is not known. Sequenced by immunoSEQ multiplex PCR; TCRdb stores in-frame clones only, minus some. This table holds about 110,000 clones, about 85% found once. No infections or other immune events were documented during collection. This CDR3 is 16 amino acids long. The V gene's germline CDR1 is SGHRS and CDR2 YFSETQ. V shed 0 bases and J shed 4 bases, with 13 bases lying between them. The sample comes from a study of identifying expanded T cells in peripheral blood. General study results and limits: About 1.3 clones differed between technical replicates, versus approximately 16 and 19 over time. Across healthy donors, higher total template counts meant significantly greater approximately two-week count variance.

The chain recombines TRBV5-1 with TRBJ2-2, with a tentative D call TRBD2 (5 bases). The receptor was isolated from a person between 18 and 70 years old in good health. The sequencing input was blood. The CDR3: CASSLVLASGTGELFF. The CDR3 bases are TGCGCCAGCAGCTTGGTCCTAGCTTCGGGCACCGGGGAGCTGTTTTTT.